This T cell receptor beta chain was recorded in a study of vaccination and CD4 T cells after COVID-19. As for the study in general: Drawing of post-COVID samples took place a median about 100 days after diagnosis (range 35 to 161). Post-vaccination samples were procured at a median of approximately 70 days following dose two (range 14 to 241).

The CDR3 totals 12 residues. Germline CDR1 reads DFQATT; CDR2 reads SNEGSKA (reference sequence). Trimming removed 4 bases at V and 2 bases at J, with 8 bases between. TCRdb re-called the PCR reads with MiXCR, one entry per CDR3 protein. The sample lists 15,000 to 20,000 distinct CDR3 sequences; about 59% were seen once. Sample: CD4+ T cells from blood, taken before SARS-CoV-2 vaccination. This chain joins TRBV20-1 and TRBJ1-2; no clear D gene. This sequence was found in a human donor who had recovered from COVID-19. In DNA form, the CDR3 reads TGCAGTGCTACCGACAAGAACTATGGCTACACCTTC. Translated, it gives CSATDKNYGYTF.